The 17 T cell receptor beta chains reported below all come from one sample, sequenced in a study of blood T cells in healthy people across ages. A sample-barcoded 5' primer and a J-beta primer mix were used in a second PCR of about 7 to 11 cycles. MiXCR was run by TCRdb on the 5' RACE reads, yielding one entry per CDR3 protein. The sample has approximately 900,000 distinct CDR3 sequences, about 27% seen once. The data were also submitted as part of a second study, on T cells of mothers and their children.

The sample taken for sequencing was blood. The receptors shown here come from a woman between 40 and 55 years old in good health.

This clonotype was recorded at least ten times. The chain has TRBV12-3 or TRBV12-4 and TRBJ1-5, with a possible D match to TRBD1 (6 bases). The CDR3 covers 15 residues. V was pared by 0 bases and J by 6 bases, with 12 bases between. As DNA, the CDR3 is TGTGCCAGCAGTTTAGCGGCAGGGGCAGGTCAGCCCCAGCATTTT. Its protein is CASSLAAGAGQPQHF.

The chain combines TRBV12-3 or TRBV12-4 with TRBJ1-6, with D tentatively TRBD1 (5 bases). Trimming took 8 bases from V and 13 from J, leaving 21 bases between them. CDR3 length: 14 residues. CDR3 nucleotides: TGTGCCAGCGCGCCAACCGGGGCCCCTCGGCCCCTCCACTTT. Translating gives CASAPTGAPRPLHF.

This chain uses TRBV7-9 with TRBJ2-1, with unresolved D. The V gene's germline CDR1 is SEHNR and CDR2 FQNEAQ (reference sequence). Trimming stripped 1 base from V and 10 bases from J, with 17 bases between. The CDR3 covers 15 residues. CDR3 nucleotides: TGTGCCAGCAGCTTAGACGGTAGGCCCGGTGGCGAGCAGTTCTTC. Encoded protein: CASSLDGRPGGEQFF.

This chain links TRBV4-3 with TRBJ2-4; 14 positions agree with TRBD2. The end of the DNA fits TRBJ2-5 better, so the J call may be wrong. Germline V CDR1 and CDR2: LGHNA, YSLEER. The CDR3 consists of 17 residues. The chain's CDR3 is CASSRGLAGGGQETQYF. CDR3 DNA sequence: TGCGCCAGCAGCCGAGGACTAGCGGGGGGTGGACAAGAGACCCAGTACTTC.

This clonotype was seen repeatedly, ten times or more. This chain connects TRBV9 to TRBJ1-2; D may be TRBD1 (6 bases). V was cut by 4 bases and J by 2 bases, with 18 bases left in between. CDR1 SGDLS and CDR2 YYNGEE come from the germline V gene. CDR3 size: 16 residues. CDR3 sequence (DNA): TGTGCCAGCAGCCCACGCTGGACAGCCTTAAACTATGGCTACACCTTC. Translating gives CASSPRWTALNYGYTF.

This clonotype was observed a single time. The chain employs TRBV6-5 and TRBJ2-2; TRBD2 matches 7 bases. Germline lookup yields CDR1 MNHEY and CDR2 SVGAGI. The CDR3 is 15 amino acids. Trimming at V came to 2 bases and at J to 7 bases, leaving 7 bases not matched to a gene. The DNA for the CDR3 is TGTGCCAGCAGTTACAATAGCGAGCGGGGCGGGGAGCTGTTTTTT. It translates to CASSYNSERGGELFF.

This clonotype was seen a single time. This sequence joins TRBV25-1 and TRBJ2-5, with a possible D match to TRBD1 (5 bases). The germline CDR1 and CDR2 sequences are MGHDK and SYGVNS. Between the trimmed V and J ends, which lost 5 bases and 9 bases, there was a span of 10 bases. CDR3 length: 11 amino acids. CDR3 sequence: CASSLIGAQYF. CDR3 nucleotides: TGTGCCAGCAGTCTGATAGGGGCCCAGTACTTC. Based on the CDR3 plus reference TRBV25-1 and TRBJ2-5, the full variable domain is EADIYQTPRYLVIGTGKKITLECSQTMGHDKMYWYQQDPGMELHLIHYSYGVNSTEKGDLSSESTVSRIRTEHFPLTLESARPSHTSQYLCASSLIGAQYFGPGTRLLVL.

This clonotype occurred many times. V and J are TRBV2 and TRBJ2-4, with D possibly matching TRBD2 (5 bases). The CDR3 consists of 15 residues. Trimming shortened V by 5 bases and J by 3 bases, and 14 bases separated the two germline ends. The V gene's germline CDR1 is SNHLY and CDR2 FYNNEI. The CDR3 nucleotides read TGTGCCAGCAGTTTAACCTCTCGGGGCAAAAACATTCAGTACTTC. It specifies CASSLTSRGKNIQYF.

This clonotype has only a few counts. The chain couples TRBV6-2 or TRBV6-3 to TRBJ2-1; 9 bases match TRBD2. Germline CDR1 and CDR2: MNHEY and SVGEGT. Trimming cost V 7 bases and J 7 bases; bases outside gene matches: 11. The CDR3 runs to 15 residues. CDR3 DNA sequence: TGTGCCAGCAAAAGCGGGGGGCCACCTACGAATGAGCAGTTCTTC. Translating it yields CASKSGGPPTNEQFF.

About this clonotype: A read error is the likely source, as a far larger clone sits one nucleotide away. The rearrangement joins TRBV7-2 to TRBJ2-4; D gene uncertain. The DNA end favors TRBJ2-7, so the J call may be wrong. Per germline, CDR1 SGHTA and CDR2 FQGNSA. The CDR3 runs to 14 residues. In nucleotides, the CDR3 is TGTGCCAGCAGCCAAGGCGGCAGTTCCCACGAGCAGTACTTC. Protein sequence: CASSQGGSSHEQYF.

This clonotype has a count of ten or more. The genes are TRBV29-1 and TRBJ2-4; 9 bases match TRBD1. This CDR3 has 14 amino acids. V was pared by 6 bases and J by 8 bases, with 11 bases of the junction left unmatched. Germline CDR1 reads SQVTM; CDR2 reads ANQGSEA. The CDR3 bases are TGCAGCGTCGTACAGGGGGCTATCTCGGACATTCAGTACTTC. Protein product: CSVVQGAISDIQYF.

This clonotype showed up just a few times. The V call is TRBV5-1, the J call TRBJ1-1; the match to TRBD1 covers 7 bases. V lost 0 bases, J lost 9 bases, and 8 bases stayed unmatched. Germline CDR1 reads SGHRS; CDR2 reads YFSETQ. The CDR3 sequence is 14 residues long. The CDR3 nucleotides are TGCGCCAGCAGCTTGGCCACAGGACAGGTTAAAGCTTTCTTT. This sequence encodes CASSLATGQVKAFF.

J is TRBJ2-5 and V is TRBV4-2; 13 bases are a match to TRBD2. Judging by the DNA end, TRBJ2-7 fits better; the J call may be wrong. CDR3 size: 15 residues. Germline CDR1 LGHNA, CDR2 YNFKEQ. The CDR3 reads CASSPTSGGAHEQYF. CDR3 sequence (DNA): TGTGCCAGCAGCCCTACTAGCGGGGGGGCTCACGAGCAGTACTTC.

This clonotype was recorded a few times. The chain combines TRBV18 with TRBJ2-1; tentatively, D is TRBD1 (6 bases). From germline, CDR1 is KGHSH and CDR2 LQKENI. The CDR3 sequence is 16 residues long. Trimming removed 0 bases at V and 1 base at J, with 10 bases between. The CDR3 sequence: CASSPPRQASYNEQFF. The CDR3 nucleotides are TGTGCCAGCTCACCACCGCGACAGGCTTCCTACAATGAGCAGTTCTTC. The variable domain in full, completed from reference TRBV18 and TRBJ2-1, reads NAGVMQNPRHLVRRRGQEARLRCSPMKGHSHVYWYRQLPEEGLKFMVYLQKENIIDESGMPKERFSAEFPKEGPSILRIQQVVRGDSAAYFCASSPPRQASYNEQFFGPGTRLTVL.

This clonotype has a count of ten or more. The chain has TRBV15 and TRBJ2-7; possibly TRBD1 for D (5 bases). The CDR3 sequence is 13 residues long. V shed 1 base and J shed 3 bases, with 7 bases lying between them. CDR1 and CDR2 from the germline V gene are LNHNV and YYDKDF (reference sequence). The CDR3 DNA sequence: TGTGCCACCAGCAGAGGACAGCACTACGAGCAGTACTTC. Its translation: CATSRGQHYEQYF.

This clonotype came up once. This may stem from a read error, because a much larger clone lies one nucleotide away. The chain couples TRBV28 to TRBJ2-1; 7 positions agree with TRBD2. Gene TRBJ2-7 matches the end of the DNA better, so the J call may be wrong. The V gene's germline CDR1 is MDHEN and CDR2 SYDVKM. This CDR3 region has 17 residues. The CDR3 sequence: CASSGSGGLSSYNEQYF. CDR3 DNA: TGTGCCAGCAGTGGCTCGGGGGGACTGAGCTCCTACAATGAGCAGTACTTC.

The sample holds a few counts of this clonotype. V is TRBV28 and J is TRBJ1-2, with 7 bases matching TRBD1. Germline assignment: CDR1 MDHEN and CDR2 SYDVKM. V was pared by 5 bases and J by 3 bases, with 9 bases of the junction left unmatched. The CDR3 contains 15 residues. CDR3 region: CASSPTGQPHYGYTF. The CDR3, as DNA: TGTGCCAGCAGTCCGACAGGGCAGCCTCACTATGGCTACACCTTC.